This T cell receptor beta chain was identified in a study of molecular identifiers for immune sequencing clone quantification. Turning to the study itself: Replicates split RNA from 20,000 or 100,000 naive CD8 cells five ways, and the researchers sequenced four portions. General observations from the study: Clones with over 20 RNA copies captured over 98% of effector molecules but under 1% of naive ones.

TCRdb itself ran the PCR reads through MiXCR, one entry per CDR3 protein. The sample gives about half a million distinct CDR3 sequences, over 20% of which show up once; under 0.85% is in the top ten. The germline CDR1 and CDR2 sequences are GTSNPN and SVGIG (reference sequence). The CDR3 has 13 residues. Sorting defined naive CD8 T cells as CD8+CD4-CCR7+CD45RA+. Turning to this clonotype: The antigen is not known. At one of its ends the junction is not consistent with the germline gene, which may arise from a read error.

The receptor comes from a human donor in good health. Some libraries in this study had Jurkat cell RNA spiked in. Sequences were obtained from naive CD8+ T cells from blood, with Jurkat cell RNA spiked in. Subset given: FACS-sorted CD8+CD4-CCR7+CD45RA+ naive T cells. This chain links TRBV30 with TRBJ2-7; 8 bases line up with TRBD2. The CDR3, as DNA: TGTGCCTGGGGAGCGGGGGCCACCTACGTGCAGTACTTC. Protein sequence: CAWGAGATYVQYF.